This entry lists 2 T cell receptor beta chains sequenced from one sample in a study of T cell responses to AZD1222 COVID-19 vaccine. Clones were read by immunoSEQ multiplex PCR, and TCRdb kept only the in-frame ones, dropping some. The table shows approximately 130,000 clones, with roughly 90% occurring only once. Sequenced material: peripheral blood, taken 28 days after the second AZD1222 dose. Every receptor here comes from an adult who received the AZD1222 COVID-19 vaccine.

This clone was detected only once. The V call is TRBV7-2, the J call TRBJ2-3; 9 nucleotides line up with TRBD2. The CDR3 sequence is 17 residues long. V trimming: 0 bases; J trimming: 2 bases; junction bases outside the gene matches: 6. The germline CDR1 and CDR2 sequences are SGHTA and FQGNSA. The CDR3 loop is CASSLAPIAGVTDTQYF. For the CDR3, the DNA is TGTGCCAGCAGCTTAGCCCCGATAGCGGGGGTCACAGATACGCAGTATTTT. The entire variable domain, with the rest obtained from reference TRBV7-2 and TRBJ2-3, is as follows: GAGVSQSPSNKVTEKGKDVELRCDPISGHTALYWYRQSLGQGLEFLIYFQGNSAPDKSGLPSDRFSAERTGGSVSTLTIQRTQQEDSAVYLCASSLAPIAGVTDTQYFGPGTRLTVL.

The CDR3 bases are TGTGCCAGCAGCAAAGAAGGGCAGGGCCCTCAGCCCCAGCATTTT. This codes for CASSKEGQGPQPQHF. V gene TRBV21-1 combines with J gene TRBJ1-5; the D call of TRBD1 is as the table states it, not checked on the DNA. TRBV21-1 constitutes a pseudogene. The CDR3 loop spans 15 amino acids.